In this sample, the clone carrying this T cell receptor beta chain turned up a few times. The record originates from a study of blood T cell repertoires in COVID-19. On the study more broadly: Italy, Spain and the United States were the sources of the convalescent and acute COVID-19 samples. Nucleic acid was either cDNA or gDNA, and it came from T cells, B-cell-depleted T cells, or PBMCs.

V was clipped by 5 bases and J by 10 bases; unmatched bases: 6. This CDR3 spans 11 amino acids. From germline, CDR1 is DFQATT and CDR2 SNEGSKA (reference sequence). Original processing methods: Amplification from reference gene primers served as the basis for estimated nucleated cell counts. Libraries were prepared by immunoSEQ multiplex PCR; TCRdb keeps only in-frame clonotypes and omits some of them. V and J calls and clone size are copied from that table; D and trimming were computed from the DNA. The repertoire has under 25,000 clones, roughly 84% of them found once; the top ten carry more than 40%.

Sequences were obtained from peripheral blood. V gene TRBV20-1 combines with J gene TRBJ1-2; 8 bases are shared with TRBD1. The receptor's source is a man in his sixties or seventies with acute or convalescent COVID-19. CDR3 in DNA: TGCAGTGCTGGTGACAGGGGCTACTACACCTTC. Translated: CSAGDRGYYTF.